The next 20 T cell receptor beta chains were all read from a single sample in a study of blood T cells in healthy people across ages. A second PCR, run for 7 to 11 cycles, used a sample-barcoded 5' primer plus a J-beta primer mix. One entry per CDR3 protein results from TCRdb running MiXCR on the 5' RACE reads. The repertoire holds about 670,000 distinct CDR3 sequences, with around 43% as singletons. Material for sequencing was blood. These receptors were obtained from a man older than 75 in good health.

This clonotype has just one count. The chain couples TRBV7-9 to TRBJ2-3, with 9 positions matching TRBD2. Trimming removed 6 bases from V and 6 bases from J; junction bases left unmatched: 19. The CDR3 contains 18 residues. Germline assignment: CDR1 SEHNR and CDR2 FQNEAQ (reference sequence). CDR3 nucleotides: TGTGCCAGCAGTATACGCCGGGGGACTAGCCACTTCGGGGATACGCAGTATTTT. Protein: CASSIRRGTSHFGDTQYF.

V and J are TRBV12-3 or TRBV12-4 and TRBJ2-4; maybe TRBD2 (7 bases). The tail of the sequence fits TRBJ2-5 better, so the J call may be wrong. The CDR3 has 15 residues. CDR3 region: CASSLRGALQETQYF. DNA of the CDR3: TGTGCCAGCAGTTTACGGGGGGCCCTTCAAGAGACCCAGTACTTC.

In regard to this clonotype: One end of the junction fails to match germline, which may point to a read error. The CDR3 DNA reads TGTGCCAGCAGCTCTCACTCAACTAAGGAAAAACTGTTTTTT. Translation: CASSSHSTKEKLFF. The gene calls are TRBV6-5 and TRBJ1-4; D is ambiguous. The germline V gene encodes CDR1 MNHEY and CDR2 SVGAGI. This CDR3 spans 14 amino acids.

The chain has TRBV6-1 and TRBJ2-3; D is unclear. CDR3 size: 15 residues. CDR1 MNHNS and CDR2 SASEGT come from the germline V gene. Trimming stripped 8 bases from V and 5 bases from J, with 20 bases between. The CDR3 DNA follows: TGTGCCAGCGCGACTCCCCTGGCTATTGGAGATACGCAGTATTTT. It yields the protein CASATPLAIGDTQYF.

This clonotype was recorded a few times. The V call is TRBV3-1, the J call TRBJ2-5, with no clear D. V was trimmed by 6 bases and J by 0 bases, leaving 8 bases between them. The germline gives CDR1 LGHDT, CDR2 YNNKEL (reference sequence). CDR3 length: 13 amino acids. This chain's CDR3 is CASRMTNQETQYF. CDR3 DNA: TGTGCCAGCAGGATGACCAACCAAGAGACCCAGTACTTC.

There are a few counts of this clonotype. This rearrangement joins TRBV7-3 to TRBJ1-1; D might be TRBD1 (5 bases). This CDR3 spans 13 amino acids. Germline CDR1 SGHTA, CDR2 FQGTGA. V was trimmed by 5 bases and J by 4 bases, leaving 11 bases between them. Here the CDR3 reads CASSRAQGTEAFF. CDR3 nucleotides: TGTGCCAGCAGCCGCGCGCAGGGCACTGAAGCTTTCTTT.

The chain employs TRBV28 and TRBJ2-3; 10 positions match TRBD1. This CDR3 comprises 16 residues. J was trimmed by 6 bases and V by 4 bases; bases with no gene match: 10. Germline V gene data show CDR1 as MDHEN and CDR2 as SYDVKM. CDR3: CASSSSGQGLTDTQYF. The CDR3 nucleotides read TGTGCCAGCAGTTCCTCGGGACAGGGGTTGACCGATACGCAGTATTTT. The entire variable domain, with the rest obtained from reference TRBV28 and TRBJ2-3, is as follows: DVKVTQSSRYLVKRTGEKVFLECVQDMDHENMFWYRQDPGLGLRLIYFSYDVKMKEKGDIPEGYSVSREKKERFSLILESASTNQTSMYLCASSSSGQGLTDTQYFGPGTRLTVL.

The rearrangement joins TRBV5-1 to TRBJ1-2; 8 nucleotides match TRBD1. J gave up 1 base and V 0 bases, and 17 bases lay outside the gene matches. Germline values: CDR1 SGHRS, CDR2 YFSETQ. The CDR3 runs 20 residues. The CDR3, as DNA: TGCGCCAGCAGCTTGGGAAGACCGGGACAGGCGACGTTGGGTAACTATGGCTACACCTTC. Residues: CASSLGRPGQATLGNYGYTF.

This rearrangement joins TRBV5-1 to TRBJ2-7; D perhaps matches TRBD1 (6 bases). Trimming stripped 4 bases from V and 3 bases from J, with 14 bases between. The CDR3 sequence is 14 residues long. Germline CDR1 SGHRS, CDR2 YFSETQ. The CDR3 reads CASSLQGDGYEQYF. In nucleotides, the CDR3 is TGCGCCAGCAGCCTACAGGGCGACGGCTACGAGCAGTACTTC.

This clonotype came up a few times. This sequence joins TRBV19 and TRBJ1-2; D is ambiguous. The CDR3 has 14 residues. The V end lost 10 bases, the J end lost 1 base, and 16 bases lay between the germline ends. Germline V lookup: CDR1 LNHDA, CDR2 SQIVND (reference sequence). Here the CDR3 reads CATAPGALNYGYTF. For the CDR3, the DNA is TGTGCCACCGCGCCGGGAGCACTTAACTATGGCTACACCTTC.

This clonotype was counted only a few times. The chain is built from TRBV18 and TRBJ2-7; the D gene is possibly TRBD2 (6 bases). Trimming pared 0 bases from V and 7 bases from J, leaving 13 bases between. This CDR3 has 14 amino acids. The V gene's germline CDR1 is KGHSH and CDR2 LQKENI. The CDR3 loop reads CASSPPSGDREQYF. The CDR3 coding sequence is TGTGCCAGCTCACCACCTTCGGGGGATCGGGAGCAGTACTTC. Variable domain in full (rest from reference TRBV18 and TRBJ2-7): NAGVMQNPRHLVRRRGQEARLRCSPMKGHSHVYWYRQLPEEGLKFMVYLQKENIIDESGMPKERFSAEFPKEGPSILRIQQVVRGDSAAYFCASSPPSGDREQYFGPGTRLTVT.

V usage is TRBV24-1 and J usage is TRBJ2-1, with D perhaps matching TRBD2 (6 bases). From germline, CDR1 is KGHDR and CDR2 SFDVKD. Trimming removed 8 bases from V and 6 bases from J, with 16 bases in between. This CDR3 spans 14 amino acids. CDR3 sequence (DNA): TGTGCCACCATGGTAGGAGGGACGGGCAATGAGCAGTTCTTC. It specifies CATMVGGTGNEQFF.

The chain recombines TRBV2 with TRBJ2-5; 9 bases map to TRBD1. Gene TRBJ2-7 matches the end of the DNA better, so the J call may be wrong. CDR3 length equals 12 residues. Germline V lookup: CDR1 SNHLY, CDR2 FYNNEI. CDR3 coding DNA: TGTGCCAGCAGTGGGACAGGGGCCGAGCAGTACTTC. Translated: CASSGTGAEQYF.

This chain uses TRBV27 with TRBJ2-1; 7 nucleotides match TRBD2. The length of the CDR3 is 16 residues. V dropped 4 bases and J dropped 5; count of bases not matched to a gene: 11. The germline V gene has CDR1 MNHEY and CDR2 SMNVEV (reference sequence). CDR3 nucleotides: TGTGCCAGCAGTTCTCTCGGGACTACCGAGGACAATGAGCAGTTCTTC. The encoded protein is CASSSLGTTEDNEQFF.

This chain uses TRBV20-1 with TRBJ2-7; 8 bases match TRBD1. V shed 0 bases, J shed 6 bases, and the junction held 13 bases outside the gene matches. Per germline, CDR1 DFQATT and CDR2 SNEGSKA (reference sequence). This CDR3 is 16 amino acids long. The CDR3 sequence is CSAREPRTGQNCEQYF. In DNA, the CDR3 is TGCAGTGCTAGAGAACCCCGGACAGGGCAAAACTGCGAGCAGTACTTC.

This clonotype was seen once. V and J are TRBV21-1 and TRBJ2-2; whether TRBD2, the table's D call, matches the DNA was not checked. TRBV21-1 has pseudogene status. There are 15 residues in the CDR3. CDR3 in DNA: TGTGCCAGCAGCAACAGTGCCGGGAGAACCGGGGAGCTGTTTTTT. Protein sequence: CASSNSAGRTGELFF.

J is TRBJ2-1 and V is TRBV2; TRBD2 matches 10 bases. Germline-derived CDR1 and CDR2 are SNHLY and FYNNEI. Germline trimming cut 6 bases from V and 7 bases from J; bases unmatched to any gene: 15. The CDR3 loop spans 17 amino acids. CDR3 sequence reads: CASSRDRPGLASNEQFF. The CDR3 DNA is TGTGCCAGCAGCCGGGACCGACCGGGACTAGCGTCAAATGAGCAGTTCTTC.

CDR3 DNA sequence: TGTGCCAGCAGTTCCTCGACAGGGAGCACAGATACGCAGTATTTT. Its protein product is CASSSSTGSTDTQYF. The chain uses TRBV12-3 or TRBV12-4 and TRBJ2-3; TRBD1 matches at 7 bases. The CDR3 runs to 15 residues. The junction had 4 bases not matched to a gene; V was cut back by 4 bases and J by 0 bases.

The gene calls are TRBV5-1 and TRBJ2-5; 9 nucleotides match TRBD2. The V gene's germline CDR1 is SGHRS and CDR2 YFSETQ. The junction had 11 bases not matched to a gene; V was cut back by 0 bases and J by 5 bases. This CDR3 comprises 17 residues. The CDR3 DNA reads as TGCGCCAGCAGCTTGGCTGTGACTAGCGGACGAGGGGAGACCCAGTACTTC. Translated: CASSLAVTSGRGETQYF.

CDR3 bases: TGCAGTGACTCGGGACTAGCGGGGGAGACCCAGTACTTC. Its protein product is CSDSGLAGETQYF. The genes are TRBV20-1 and TRBJ2-5, with 13 positions matching TRBD2. With V trimmed by 7 bases and J by 5 bases, 4 bases remained unmatched. The germline V gene has CDR1 DFQATT and CDR2 SNEGSKA (reference sequence). The CDR3 is 13 amino acids.